This entry is about one T cell receptor beta chain. The sample holds a few counts of this clonotype. What this receptor recognizes is not known. Per-base quality was not reported, and no clone a single base away is much larger than it. Libraries came from RT-PCR. This sample was sequenced with an Illumina HiSeq 2500. Starting from the raw public reads, TCRdb applied fastp trimming at Q25, assembled clones with MiXCR and retained in-frame beta chains. Each entry is one CDR3 protein sequence, shown with its most common DNA and genes. A total of 530,000 or so distinct CDR3 sequences appear in this sample, about 15% of them only once. The ten largest clones represent around 10% of the sample. The data derive from a study of response to subunit inactivated influenza vaccine (dated by TCRdb to about 2018). Describing the broader study: Deep quantitative profiling of the T cell receptor repertoire was used in the study to follow responses to a trivalent subunit inactivated influenza vaccine. General findings and caveats noted by the study authors: According to the authors, only a limited number of new T cells may be recruited by each seasonal influenza vaccination.

Counted from cysteine to phenylalanine, this CDR3 has 15 amino acids. Only the CDR3 region is kept as DNA, spanning 45 bases read in frame from base 1. The germline V gene encodes CDR1 SGHRS and CDR2 YFSETQ. Trimming takes 1 base from V and 3 bases from J, and the germline ends sit 12 bases apart. This receptor was identified in a man aged 50 to 59 who received an inactivated influenza vaccine. Donor details come from another sample of the same person, matched by shared clones. The sequence joins TRBV5-1 to TRBJ2-3; D gene: possibly TRBD1, on 6 matching bases. The material sequenced was PBMCs from blood, taken about 12 days after vaccination. The CDR3 sequence is CASSLPTGSTDTQYF. The nucleotide sequence reads as follows: TGCGCCAGCAGCTTGCCGACAGGAAGTACAGATACGCAGTATTTT.